This passage covers 19 T cell receptor beta chains from one sample sequenced in a study of OX40 agonist ivuxolimab in advanced cancers. Produced via immunoSEQ multiplex PCR; TCRdb's table is partial and in-frame only. The table shows 30,000 to 40,000 clones, with more than 75% occurring only once. This specimen consisted of CD4+ or CD8+ T cells sorted from blood, obtained in a trial of the OX40 agonist ivuxolimab. The receptors come from an adult with an advanced solid tumor such as melanoma, head and neck, liver or kidney cancer.

The V call is TRBV2, the J call TRBJ2-7; D could derive from TRBD1 or TRBD2 (5 bases each). V was pared by 7 bases and J by 0 bases, with 16 bases between. The CDR3 is 15 residues long. Germline CDR1 is SNHLY and CDR2 is FYNNEI. CDR3 DNA sequence: TGTGCCAGCATGAACCGGGACCCTAGCTCCTACGAGCAGTACTTC. It codes for CASMNRDPSSYEQYF.

The chain is built from TRBV21-1 and TRBJ1-5; the table's D gene call, TRBD1, was not cross checked with the DNA. TRBV21-1 is labeled a pseudogene. The CDR3 totals 19 residues. This CDR3 is CASSTPPHRDRGGNQPQHF. CDR3 DNA: TGTGCCAGCAGCACCCCCCCGCACCGGGACAGGGGCGGCAATCAGCCCCAGCATTTT.

The rearrangement uses TRBV21-1 and TRBJ1-1; the tabulated D call, TRBD1, remains unverified against the DNA. TRBV21-1 is marked as a pseudogene. This CDR3 has 13 residues. The CDR3 here is CASSKVRARGAFF. The CDR3 DNA reads TGTGCCAGCAGCAAAGTTAGGGCCAGGGGAGCTTTCTTT.

The chain has TRBV4-1 and TRBJ2-1, with 12 positions matching TRBD2. Germline assignment: CDR1 MGHRA and CDR2 YSYEKL. With V trimmed by 2 bases and J by 9 bases, 11 bases remained unmatched. The CDR3 consists of 17 residues. The CDR3 spells CASSQKGLAGRSGEQFF. DNA for the CDR3: TGCGCCAGCAGCCAAAAAGGACTAGCGGGAAGGTCGGGTGAGCAGTTCTTC.

The chain recombines TRBV30 with TRBJ2-7; a weak D match, TRBD2 (5 bases). CDR1 and CDR2 from the germline V gene are GTSNPN and SVGIG (reference sequence). The CDR3 consists of 13 residues. Trimming pared 0 bases from V and 0 bases from J, leaving 6 bases between. CDR3 loop: CAWSVGSSYEQYF. The CDR3 coding sequence is TGTGCCTGGAGTGTAGGGAGCTCCTACGAGCAGTACTTC.

CDR3 sequence (DNA): TGTGCCAGCAGCCAGGGACTAGTGCACAATGAGCAGTTCTTC. It specifies CASSQGLVHNEQFF. This chain uses TRBV11-2 with TRBJ2-1, with 8 bases aligning to TRBD2. The CDR3 runs to 14 residues. Germline V lookup: CDR1 SGHAT, CDR2 FQNNGV. With V trimmed by 5 bases and J by 5 bases, 5 bases remained unmatched.

V usage is TRBV7-2 and J usage is TRBJ2-7; maybe TRBD1 (6 bases). Germline loops: CDR1 SGHTA, CDR2 FQGNSA. This CDR3 comprises 14 residues. Trimming took 3 bases from V and 0 from J, leaving 9 bases between them. This CDR3 reads CASSLGASSYEQYF. CDR3 DNA sequence: TGTGCCAGCAGCTTGGGGGCCAGCTCCTACGAGCAGTACTTC.

The CDR3 nucleotides are TGTGCCACCAGGCCCGGGACTAGCCTCCTCAATGAGCAGTTCTTC. Amino acids: CATRPGTSLLNEQFF. This chain links TRBV15 with TRBJ2-1, with TRBD2 matching 9 bases. Trimming removed 6 bases from V and 6 bases from J; junction bases left unmatched: 9. Germline-derived CDR1 and CDR2 are LNHNV and YYDKDF (reference sequence). This CDR3 has 15 residues. Based on the CDR3 plus reference TRBV15 and TRBJ2-1, the full variable domain is DAMVIQNPRYQVTQFGKPVTLSCSQTLNHNVMYWYQQKSSQAPKLLFHYYDKDFNNEADTPDNFQSRRPNTSFCFLDIRSPGLGDTAMYLCATRPGTSLLNEQFFGPGTRLTVL.

The count of this clone is one. V is TRBV13 and J is TRBJ2-1; D may correspond to TRBD1 or TRBD2 (6 bases each). The CDR3 length is 15 residues. The germline CDR1 and CDR2 sequences are PRHDT and FYEKMQ (reference sequence). V lost 5 bases to trimming and J lost 3 bases, with 14 bases between them. The CDR3 nucleotides are TGTGCCAGCAGCCAAGAAGGGGGGAACTACAATGAGCAGTTCTTC. It specifies CASSQEGGNYNEQFF.

As for this clone: Distinct nucleotide sequences in the sample also encode this CDR3. V is TRBV27 and J is TRBJ2-3, with unresolved D. This CDR3 is 11 amino acids long. Germline lookup yields CDR1 MNHEY and CDR2 SMNVEV (reference sequence). Trimming removed 3 bases at V and 6 bases at J, with 4 bases between. This CDR3 is CASSLGDTQYF. CDR3 DNA: TGTGCCAGCAGTTTGGGGGATACGCAGTATTTT.

The chain couples TRBV29-1 to TRBJ1-1; D is undetermined. V lost 7 bases to trimming and J lost 3 bases, with 15 bases between them. This CDR3 has 13 residues. The germline gives CDR1 SQVTM, CDR2 ANQGSEA. Here the CDR3 reads CSARGIADTEAFF. The DNA for the CDR3 is TGCAGCGCTCGGGGAATCGCAGACACTGAAGCTTTCTTT.

The chain employs TRBV28 and TRBJ1-5; D remains unclear. Germline CDR1 MDHEN, CDR2 SYDVKM. CDR3 length: 16 amino acids. The V end was cut by 5 bases, the J end by 3 bases, with 17 bases between. The CDR3 coding sequence is TGTGCCAGCAGTACCCCTTCAGGATTCGACAATCAGCCCCAGCATTTT. Its translation is CASSTPSGFDNQPQHF. Complete variable domain (other parts from reference TRBV28 and TRBJ1-5): DVKVTQSSRYLVKRTGEKVFLECVQDMDHENMFWYRQDPGLGLRLIYFSYDVKMKEKGDIPEGYSVSREKKERFSLILESASTNQTSMYLCASSTPSGFDNQPQHFGDGTRLSIL.

This chain connects TRBV7-8 to TRBJ1-2; 8 bases agree with TRBD1. CDR1 is SGHVS and CDR2 is FQNEAQ in the germline V gene. The CDR3 loop spans 15 amino acids. After removal of 0 bases from V and 8 bases from J, the junction contained 8 bases not matched to a gene. CDR3: CASSLAAGGSEGYTF. The CDR3 DNA reads TGTGCCAGCAGCTTAGCGGCAGGGGGCTCCGAGGGCTACACCTTC.

Within the sample, this clone is large (0.1 to 1%). This chain connects TRBV5-1 to TRBJ2-7, with 7 nucleotides matching TRBD2. The length of the CDR3 is 13 residues. V lost 2 bases and J lost 4; bases outside the gene matches: 3. Germline CDR1 SGHRS, CDR2 YFSETQ. For the CDR3, the DNA is TGCGCCAGCAGCTTCGGAGCGGGATACGAGCAGTACTTC. This codes for CASSFGAGYEQYF. The full variable domain, its missing parts supplied by reference TRBV5-1 and TRBJ2-7, is KAGVTQTPRYLIKTRGQQVTLSCSPISGHRSVSWYQQTPGQGLQFLFEYFSETQRNKGNFPGRFSGRQFSNSRSEMNVSTLELGDSALYLCASSFGAGYEQYFGPGTRLTVT.

The gene calls are TRBV7-9 and TRBJ2-2; D possibly corresponds to TRBD1 (5 bases). CDR3 length: 15 amino acids. Trimming left V 3 bases short and J 2 bases short, with 10 bases between. Germline CDR1 reads SEHNR; CDR2 reads FQNEAQ (reference sequence). CDR3 coding DNA: TGTGCCAGCAGCTTCGGGCAGGGAAACACCGGGGAGCTGTTTTTT. Amino acids: CASSFGQGNTGELFF.

This clone was seen just once. The chain employs TRBV6-5 and TRBJ2-7, with D possibly being TRBD1 (6 bases). The V and J ends lost 4 bases and 3 bases respectively, with 13 bases between them. The CDR3 runs 14 residues. Germline V CDR1 and CDR2: MNHEY, SVGAGI. This CDR3 reads CASSFSGTNYEQYF. The CDR3 DNA sequence: TGTGCCAGCAGTTTCTCCGGGACAAACTACGAGCAGTACTTC.

The V call is TRBV4-2, the J call TRBJ2-3; possible D gene TRBD1, 5 bases. This CDR3 is 13 amino acids long. Trimming left V 4 bases short and J 4 bases short, with 9 bases between. Germline V gene data show CDR1 as LGHNA and CDR2 as YNFKEQ. In DNA, the CDR3 is TGTGCCAGCAGCCCCCTAGGGGCAGATACGCAGTATTTT. Translation gives CASSPLGADTQYF.

The gene calls are TRBV6-4 and TRBJ1-2; TRBD1 is a possible D gene (5 bases). The CDR3 runs to 13 residues. V lost 2 bases, J lost 5 bases, and 9 bases lay in between. Germline assignment: CDR1 MRHNA and CDR2 SNTAGT. The CDR3 is CASSDAGTYGYTF. The CDR3 DNA sequence: TGTGCCAGCAGTGACGCGGGGACGTATGGCTACACCTTC.

The chain joins TRBV11-2 to TRBJ2-7; D unclear. CDR1 and CDR2 from the germline V gene are SGHAT and FQNNGV. The CDR3 runs to 16 residues. The V end was cut by 1 base, the J end by 0 bases, with 13 bases between. The CDR3 DNA reads as TGTGCCAGCAGCTTAGCGGCCGGGCAGAGCTCCTACGAGCAGTACTTC. It yields the protein CASSLAAGQSSYEQYF.